This T cell receptor (beta chain) is drawn from a study of PD-L1 blockade in urothelial cancer. Looking at the study overall: Males with urothelial cancer arising in the bladder constituted about 85% of the roughly 30 patients. Chemotherapy regimens numbering 0 to 3 had been given to patients. The study recovered a median of 141,255 T cells per blood sample.

In regard to this clone: The target antigen is unknown.

The CDR3 loop spans 14 amino acids. Losses at the gene ends were 6 bases for V and 6 bases for J; bases not matched to a gene: 9. Germline-derived CDR1 and CDR2 are MNHEY and SVGAGI. Overall study findings and caveats: Survival was better when pretreatment blood TCR clonality fell below the median.

Some clones are missing from TCRdb's copy, which holds only in-frame ones; the method was immunoSEQ multiplex PCR. This sample has roughly 90,000 clones, with roughly 90% found just once. This clonotype was sampled from a man aged 55 to 69 with urothelial cancer. V gene TRBV6-5 combines with J gene TRBJ1-1; 8 bases align to TRBD1. Specimen: PBMCs, collected around atezolizumab (anti-PD-L1) treatment. The CDR3 loop reads CASRPGGALPEAFF. For the CDR3, the DNA is TGTGCCAGCAGGCCAGGGGGCGCGTTGCCTGAAGCTTTCTTT.